This T cell receptor (beta chain) comes out of a study of cytomegalovirus exposure and HLA in healthy donors. The CDR3 sequence is 14 residues long. From germline, CDR1 is SGDLS and CDR2 YYNGEE. Trimming took 5 bases from V and 12 from J; bases not matched to a gene: 12. Worth noting for this clone: The antigen remains undetermined.

The donors were members of the validation cohort comprising approximately 120 subjects, separate from the roughly 690-subject first cohort. Points from the study as a whole: In a later analysis, first-cohort TCR clusters were found to tend to co-occur in the 100 to 150 validation repertoires. Researchers reported that three CMV-associated chains were confirmed in vitro as CMV antigen-specific. It was approximately 160 TCR beta chains that were listed as cytomegalovirus-associated.

Clones were read by immunoSEQ multiplex PCR, and TCRdb kept only the in-frame ones, dropping some. The sample comprises 250,000 or so clones, roughly 89% of which are singletons, and around 0.34% rests with the top ten. The source material was PBMCs. The TCR comes from a woman younger than 35 in good health and CMV-seronegative. V gene TRBV9 combines with J gene TRBJ2-1; 9 bases map to TRBD1. The CDR3 DNA sequence: TGTGCCAGCAGTACCGCGGGACAGGGAAGTGGGCAGTTCTTC. Translation gives CASSTAGQGSGQFF.